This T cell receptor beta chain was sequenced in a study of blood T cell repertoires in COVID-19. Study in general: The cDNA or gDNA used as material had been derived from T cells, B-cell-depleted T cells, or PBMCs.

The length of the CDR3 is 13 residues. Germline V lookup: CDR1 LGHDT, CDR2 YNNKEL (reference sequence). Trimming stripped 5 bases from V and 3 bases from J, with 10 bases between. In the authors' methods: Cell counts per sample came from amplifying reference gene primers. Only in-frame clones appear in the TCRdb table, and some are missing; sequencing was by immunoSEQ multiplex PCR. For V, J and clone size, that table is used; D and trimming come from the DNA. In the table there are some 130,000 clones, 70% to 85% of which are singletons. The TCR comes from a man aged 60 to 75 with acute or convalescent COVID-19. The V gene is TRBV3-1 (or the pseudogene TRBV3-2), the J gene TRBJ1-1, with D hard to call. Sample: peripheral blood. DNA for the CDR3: TGTGCCAGCAGCTATGGGAGGGACACTGAAGCTTTCTTT. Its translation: CASSYGRDTEAFF.